Below, 8 T cell receptor beta chains from the same sample are listed, as sequenced in a study of T-cell memory formation after mild COVID-19. TCRdb itself ran the 5' RACE reads through MiXCR, one entry per CDR3 protein. The sample holds 250,000 or so distinct CDR3 sequences, under 20% seen once. Sequenced input: PBMCs or a T cell subset sorted from them (not recorded which). These receptors came from a man between 18 and 29 years old who had mild COVID-19 (a few samples of this study predate the infection). Cell type and time point are not known.

This chain connects TRBV12-3 or TRBV12-4 to TRBJ1-6, with 7 bases lining up with TRBD1. This CDR3 spans 14 amino acids. Germline trimming cut 6 bases from V and 9 bases from J; bases unmatched to any gene: 8. CDR3 in amino acids: CASSIGSGGSPLHF. The CDR3, as DNA: TGTGCCAGCAGCATCGGGTCAGGGGGTTCACCCCTCCACTTT.

This clonotype was recorded a few times. The CDR3 region is CASSLDIGRAEAFF. The CDR3 bases are TGTGCCAGCAGCTTAGACATAGGGAGGGCTGAAGCTTTCTTT. The gene calls are TRBV11-2 and TRBJ1-1; the D is unclear. Germline loops: CDR1 SGHAT, CDR2 FQNNGV. The V gene lost 0 bases and the J gene lost 6 bases, with 11 bases spanning the gap. This CDR3 comprises 14 residues.

The chain combines TRBV5-1 with TRBJ2-5, with D perhaps TRBD2 (6 bases). Germline V CDR1 and CDR2: SGHRS, YFSETQ. Trimming left V 8 bases short and J 1 base short, with 15 bases between. The CDR3 length is 14 residues. CDR3 residues: CASKNRGSQETQYF. The CDR3 nucleotides read TGCGCCAGTAAGAACCGGGGGAGCCAAGAGACCCAGTACTTC.

The V gene is TRBV27, the J gene TRBJ2-6; 7 bases fit TRBD2. Germline V CDR1 and CDR2: MNHEY, SMNVEV (reference sequence). Trimming took 8 bases from V and 0 from J; bases not matched to a gene: 4. The CDR3 totals 15 residues. The CDR3 DNA is TGTGCCAGCGGGCGGGGGACCTCTGGGGCCAACGTCCTGACTTTC. This translates into CASGRGTSGANVLTF.

This clonotype has a handful of counts. The chain links TRBV9 to TRBJ2-5; D may match TRBD1 or TRBD2 (6 bases each). CDR3 length: 17 amino acids. CDR1 is SGDLS and CDR2 is YYNGEE in the germline V gene. Trimming pared 3 bases from V and 3 bases from J, leaving 21 bases between. CDR3 region: CASSEGGSGSSEETQYF. The CDR3 bases are TGTGCCAGCAGCGAAGGGGGGAGCGGATCTTCCGAAGAGACCCAGTACTTC.

This clonotype was picked up a small number of times. The genes are TRBV6-6 and TRBJ2-7; D remains ambiguous. The germline V gene encodes CDR1 MNHNY and CDR2 SVGAGI (reference sequence). The germline V and J ends were trimmed by 8 bases and 1 base, with 9 bases remaining between them. The CDR3 is 12 amino acids. The CDR3 bases are TGTGCCAGCCAAAACGGGTCCTACGAGCAGTACTTC. This gives the protein CASQNGSYEQYF.

CDR3 sequence: CASSQDGPSLGEKLFF. For the CDR3, the DNA is TGCGCCAGCAGCCAAGATGGGCCTTCCCTGGGTGAAAAACTGTTTTTT. The chain employs TRBV4-3 and TRBJ1-4; D remains unclear. Germline lookup yields CDR1 LGHNA and CDR2 YSLEER. The CDR3 runs 16 residues. The germline V and J ends were trimmed by 0 bases and 7 bases, with 15 bases remaining between them.

The chain carries TRBV7-2 and TRBJ2-2, with 10 bases identical to TRBD1. V was pared by 6 bases and J by 4 bases, with 5 bases of the junction left unmatched. The CDR3 extends over 15 amino acids. Germline assignment: CDR1 SGHTA and CDR2 FQGNSA. The CDR3 reads CASSGQGGFTGELFF. CDR3 in DNA: TGTGCCAGCAGTGGACAGGGGGGTTTCACCGGGGAGCTGTTTTTT.